The present TCR beta chain was sequenced within a study of vaccination and CD4 T cells after COVID-19. About the study: Controls used CEFX viral epitopes (positive), HIV-1 Nef peptides (negative), or no peptide. Study-wide points: Convalescent patients displayed a median 86.3% of reactive clones emerging only post-vaccination.

This clonotype is deemed hyperexpanded. Its cognate antigen is unknown. Researchers used the Oncomine TCR Beta short-read assay to sequence DNA from cultured CD4+ T cells. One entry per CDR3 protein results from TCRdb running MiXCR on the PCR reads. The repertoire holds 10,000 to 12,000 distinct CDR3 sequences, roughly 56% seen once, with roughly a tenth in the top ten. The germline V gene has CDR1 SGHVS and CDR2 FQNEAQ. The CDR3 consists of 12 residues. Trimming cost V 2 bases and J 4 bases, with 5 bases left between them. As to treatment: approximately 9-day PBMC culture with coronavirus spike peptide pools or control peptides (ViraFEST assay).

The receptor was derived from a human donor who had recovered from COVID-19. The sample consisted of CD4+ T cells from blood, cultured in vitro. V is TRBV7-8 and J is TRBJ2-5; D is ambiguous. CDR3 in DNA: TGTGCCAGCAGCTTATTAAGAGAGACCCAGTACTTC. It yields the protein CASSLLRETQYF.